Shown below are 25 T cell receptor beta chains from a single sample sequenced in a study of somatic mutations in cytotoxic T cells in rheumatoid arthritis (dated by TCRdb to 2016 to 2017). The library was generated by the immunoSEQ multiplex PCR assay. TCRdb's version of the immuneACCESS table is confined to in-frame rearrangements and falls short of the full clone set. An unresolved V gene accounts for under half of the shortfall where checked; the remainder is of unknown origin. This sample lists 7,000 to 8,000 clones; approximately 86% were detected once. Roughly a sixth of the sample belongs to the ten largest clones. The specimen was CD8+ T cells sorted from blood. Source of these receptors: a man aged 40-55 years with rheumatoid arthritis.

For the CDR3, the DNA is TGTGCCAGCAGTCCTACTAGCGGCACAGATACGCAGTATTTT. Translation: CASSPTSGTDTQYF. This rearrangement joins TRBV6-5 to TRBJ2-3, with 7 nucleotides matching TRBD2. The V gene end was trimmed by 5 bases and the J gene end by 1 base; junction bases not matched to a gene: 3. Germline CDR1 and CDR2: MNHEY and SVGAGI. This CDR3 region has 14 residues.

The V gene is TRBV9, the J gene TRBJ2-4; tentatively, D is TRBD2 (6 bases). Trimming cost V 0 bases and J 2 bases, with 12 bases left between them. CDR1 is SGDLS and CDR2 is YYNGEE in the germline V gene. There are 16 residues in the CDR3. In nucleotides, the CDR3 is TGTGCCAGCAGCGTAGCTGGTAGCGGTTCCAAAAACATTCAGTACTTC. It is translated as CASSVAGSGSKNIQYF.

This clone was counted a few times. V gene TRBV15 combines with J gene TRBJ2-5; 8 bases agree with TRBD2. The CDR3 runs to 13 residues. Germline V gives CDR1 LNHNV, CDR2 YYDKDF (reference sequence). V lost 7 bases, J lost 5 bases, and 6 bases stayed unmatched. CDR3 region: CATNSRGVETQYF. The CDR3 nucleotides read TGTGCCACCAACTCGCGGGGGGTGGAGACCCAGTACTTC.

This clone is judged medium-sized. This chain uses TRBV7-2 with TRBJ1-6; TRBD1 matches 8 bases. With 1 base clipped from V and 7 bases from J, the junction kept 3 bases outside the gene matches. The CDR3 runs 15 residues. Germline loops: CDR1 SGHTA, CDR2 FQGNSA. CDR3 in amino acids: CASSLGRGRNSPLHF. CDR3 nucleotide sequence: TGTGCCAGCAGCTTAGGCAGGGGGCGGAATTCACCCCTCCACTTT. The entire variable domain, with the rest obtained from reference TRBV7-2 and TRBJ1-6, is as follows: GAGVSQSPSNKVTEKGKDVELRCDPISGHTALYWYRQSLGQGLEFLIYFQGNSAPDKSGLPSDRFSAERTGGSVSTLTIQRTQQEDSAVYLCASSLGRGRNSPLHFGNGTRLTVT.

The gene calls are TRBV13 and TRBJ2-1, with D possibly being TRBD1 (5 bases). V was trimmed by 5 bases and J by 4 bases, leaving 15 bases between them. The length of the CDR3 is 15 residues. Germline CDR1 and CDR2: PRHDT and FYEKMQ (reference sequence). As DNA, the CDR3 is TGTGCCAGCAGCCCCGACAGAAACAAATACAATGAGCAGTTCTTC. It translates to CASSPDRNKYNEQFF.

This sequence joins TRBV7-8 and TRBJ2-5, with D perhaps matching TRBD1 (5 bases). Germline V gives CDR1 SGHVS, CDR2 FQNEAQ. CDR3 length: 15 residues. V was cut by 2 bases and J by 1 base, with 11 bases left in between. The CDR3 spells CASSLRVQVQETQYF. The CDR3 DNA is TGTGCCAGCAGCTTAAGGGTACAGGTCCAAGAGACCCAGTACTTC.

This clone was counted between two and nine times. The chain uses TRBV19 and TRBJ1-1; tentatively, D is TRBD1 (5 bases). This CDR3 has 16 residues. Deletions cut 5 bases from V and 0 bases from J, with 16 bases between. Germline assignment: CDR1 LNHDA and CDR2 SQIVND (reference sequence). The CDR3: CASSSSGGYMNTEAFF. The CDR3 DNA sequence: TGTGCCAGTAGTTCCTCGGGGGGGTATATGAACACTGAAGCTTTCTTT. Full variable domain (outside the CDR3, taken from reference TRBV19 and TRBJ1-1): DGGITQSPKYLFRKEGQNVTLSCEQNLNHDAMYWYRQDPGQGLRLIYYSQIVNDFQKGDIAEGYSVSREKKESFPLTVTSAQKNPTAFYLCASSSSGGYMNTEAFFGQGTRLTVV.

The rearrangement joins TRBV5-1 to TRBJ2-5, with 10 bases aligning to TRBD2. The length of the CDR3 is 17 residues. The V segment lost 0 bases and the J segment 5 bases; nucleotides outside the gene matches: 10. Germline V gives CDR1 SGHRS, CDR2 YFSETQ. The CDR3 loop reads CASSLAVAGGREETQYF. CDR3 DNA: TGCGCCAGCAGCTTGGCGGTAGCGGGGGGTCGCGAGGAGACCCAGTACTTC.

V usage is TRBV5-6 and J usage is TRBJ2-1, with 7 bases that match TRBD2. The germline V gene has CDR1 SGHDT and CDR2 YYEEEE. After removal of 5 bases from V and 6 bases from J, the junction contained 17 bases not matched to a gene. The CDR3 extends over 17 amino acids. The CDR3 sequence: CASSYLPGERGSNEQFF. The CDR3 DNA is TGTGCCAGCAGTTACCTACCCGGGGAGCGGGGTAGCAATGAGCAGTTCTTC. Supplemented by reference TRBV5-6 and TRBJ2-1, the full variable domain reads DAGVTQSPTHLIKTRGQQVTLRCSPKSGHDTVSWYQQALGQGPQFIFQYYEEEERQRGNFPDRFSGHQFPNYSSELNVNALLLGDSALYLCASSYLPGERGSNEQFFGPGTRLTVL.

The chain is built from TRBV6-1 and TRBJ1-6; possible D gene TRBD1, 5 bases. CDR1 MNHNS and CDR2 SASEGT come from the germline V gene. V was clipped by 6 bases and J by 7 bases, with 13 bases between them. This CDR3 region has 14 residues. Written as DNA, the CDR3 is TGTGCCAGCAGAACGGGACTTATGAATTCACCCCTCCACTTT. Translating gives CASRTGLMNSPLHF.

V gene TRBV11-2 combines with J gene TRBJ2-7; 9 bases fit TRBD2. Losses at the gene ends were 0 bases for V and 1 base for J; bases not matched to a gene: 7. The CDR3 loop spans 17 amino acids. Germline-derived CDR1 and CDR2 are SGHAT and FQNNGV. The CDR3 sequence: CASSLDGGTSRSYEQYF. CDR3 coding DNA: TGTGCCAGCAGCTTAGATGGCGGGACTAGCCGATCCTACGAGCAGTACTTC.

This clone occurred once. The rearrangement uses TRBV13 and TRBJ2-7, with a tentative D call TRBD2 (5 bases). This CDR3 contains 14 residues. Per germline, CDR1 PRHDT and CDR2 FYEKMQ (reference sequence). The V end was cut by 2 bases, the J end by 7 bases, with 15 bases between. The CDR3 region has the DNA TGTGCCAGCAGCTTATTTCCGGAGAGAGGGGAGCAGTACTTC. This sequence encodes CASSLFPERGEQYF. Full variable domain (remainder filled in from reference TRBV13 and TRBJ2-7): AAGVIQSPRHLIKEKRETATLKCYPIPRHDTVYWYQQGPGQDPQFLISFYEKMQSDKGSIPDRFSAQQFSDYHSELNMSSLELGDSALYFCASSLFPERGEQYFGPGTRLTVT.

This clone came up a few times. The J gene is TRBJ2-2, the V gene TRBV6-6; 7 positions agree with TRBD1. The CDR3 length is 16 residues. In germline, CDR1 is MNHNY, CDR2 SVGAGI (reference sequence). Trimming removed 0 bases from V and 4 bases from J; junction bases left unmatched: 5. The CDR3 DNA reads as TGTGCCAGCAGTTACTCCCCGGGACAGAGCACCGGGGAGCTGTTTTTT. It translates to CASSYSPGQSTGELFF.

V is TRBV19 and J is TRBJ2-4; D is perhaps TRBD1 (6 bases). Looked up from germline, CDR1 is LNHDA and CDR2 is SQIVND (reference sequence). The CDR3 loop spans 16 amino acids. V shed 3 bases and J shed 8 bases, with 20 bases lying between them. The CDR3 loop reads CASSMSRGTLGDIQYF. CDR3 nucleotide sequence: TGTGCCAGTAGTATGTCCAGAGGGACATTAGGGGACATTCAGTACTTC.

The V and J genes are TRBV5-6 and TRBJ1-1; the D is unclear. The CDR3 is made up of 13 amino acids. Germline lookup yields CDR1 SGHDT and CDR2 YYEEEE. Trimming removed 4 bases at V and 3 bases at J, with 10 bases between. Here the CDR3 DNA reads TGTGCCAGCAGCCGTAACGGTGACACTGAAGCTTTCTTT. Its protein is CASSRNGDTEAFF.

The chain has TRBV7-2 and TRBJ1-2; maybe TRBD1 (6 bases). This CDR3 spans 16 amino acids. Trimming took 3 bases from V and 4 from J, leaving 18 bases between them. The germline V gene encodes CDR1 SGHTA and CDR2 FQGNSA. CDR3 bases: TGTGCCAGCAGCTTGAGCCGGGACACGATCATCTATGGCTACACCTTC. Encoded protein: CASSLSRDTIIYGYTF. The complete variable domain, with remaining parts taken from reference TRBV7-2 and TRBJ1-2, reads GAGVSQSPSNKVTEKGKDVELRCDPISGHTALYWYRQSLGQGLEFLIYFQGNSAPDKSGLPSDRFSAERTGGSVSTLTIQRTQQEDSAVYLCASSLSRDTIIYGYTFGSGTRLTVV.

The J gene is TRBJ1-1, the V gene TRBV27; D might be TRBD1 (5 bases). This CDR3 contains 13 residues. Germline-derived CDR1 and CDR2 are MNHEY and SMNVEV (reference sequence). V was trimmed by 3 bases and J by 1 base, leaving 6 bases between them. The CDR3 DNA is TGTGCCAGCAGTTTCGGACAGAACACTGAAGCTTTCTTT. Translating it yields CASSFGQNTEAFF.

A remark on this clone: A junction boundary mismatches the germline segment, possibly from a read error. The V gene is TRBV7-6, the J gene TRBJ2-3; the match to TRBD2 covers 12 bases. The CDR3 totals 14 residues. Germline CDR1 reads SGHVS; CDR2 reads FNYEAQ. The CDR3 spells CASSLAGGLDTQYF. Here the CDR3 DNA reads TGTGCCAGCAGCCTAGCGGGGGGGTTAGATACGCAGTATTTT.

J is TRBJ1-1 and V is TRBV9, with D unclear. The CDR3 consists of 14 residues. CDR1 is SGDLS, CDR2 YYNGEE, per germline. V was shortened by 3 bases and J by 7 bases, with 16 bases between the two germline ends. This CDR3 is CASSEFDYRGEAFF. The CDR3, as DNA: TGTGCCAGCAGCGAGTTCGATTACCGGGGTGAAGCTTTCTTT. Filled out from reference TRBV9 and TRBJ1-1, the complete variable domain reads DSGVTQTPKHLITATGQRVTLRCSPRSGDLSVYWYQQSLDQGLQFLIQYYNGEERAKGNILERFSAQQFPDLHSELNLSSLELGDSALYFCASSEFDYRGEAFFGQGTRLTVV.

This clone was recorded only once. The chain combines TRBV2 with TRBJ1-3; possibly TRBD1 for D (6 bases). There are 14 residues in the CDR3. The V and J ends lost 8 bases and 3 bases respectively, with 14 bases between them. CDR1 is SNHLY and CDR2 is FYNNEI in the germline V gene. The CDR3 region has the DNA TGTGCCAGCTGGGGGCCGGGATTTGGAAACACCATATATTTT. This codes for CASWGPGFGNTIYF.

The chain is built from TRBV6-5 and TRBJ2-1; tentative D call: TRBD1 (5 bases). V was trimmed by 6 bases and J by 6 bases, leaving 12 bases between them. Per the germline V gene, CDR1 is MNHEY and CDR2 is SVGAGI. This CDR3 region has 13 residues. CDR3 DNA sequence: TGTGCCAGCAGGCCAGGGTTCAGCAATGAGCAGTTCTTC. Translating gives CASRPGFSNEQFF.

The chain employs TRBV9 and TRBJ2-3; TRBD1 agrees at 8 bases. The CDR3 covers 16 residues. V was clipped by 4 bases and J by 4 bases; unmatched bases: 11. CDR1 SGDLS and CDR2 YYNGEE come from the germline V gene. The CDR3 nucleotides read TGTGCCAGCAGCAAACCCGGTGCAGGGGGCGCAGATACGCAGTATTTT. Protein: CASSKPGAGGADTQYF.

This clone was seen a handful of times. The chain recombines TRBV4-2 with TRBJ2-1, with TRBD2 matching over 8 bases. CDR3 length equals 15 residues. CDR1 and CDR2 (germline): LGHNA, YNFKEQ. V shed 1 base, J shed 3 bases, and the junction held 2 bases outside the gene matches. CDR3 sequence reads: CASSQGSGVYNEQFF. The CDR3 DNA is TGTGCCAGCAGCCAAGGTAGCGGGGTCTACAATGAGCAGTTCTTC.

The rearrangement links TRBV19 to TRBJ1-2; 7 bases align to TRBD1. V lost 3 bases, J lost 2 bases, and 6 bases stayed unmatched. CDR3 size: 15 residues. Germline CDR1 and CDR2: LNHDA and SQIVND (reference sequence). Written as DNA, the CDR3 is TGTGCCAGTAGTATCCAGAACAGGGGAAACTATGGCTACACCTTC. Translation gives CASSIQNRGNYGYTF.

This chain links TRBV7-9 with TRBJ2-3, with D tentatively TRBD2 (7 bases). The V gene's germline CDR1 is SEHNR and CDR2 FQNEAQ (reference sequence). The V end lost 0 bases, the J end lost 6 bases, and 10 bases lay between the germline ends. This CDR3 is 14 amino acids long. This CDR3 reads CASSLAGRGDTQYF. Written as DNA, the CDR3 is TGTGCCAGCAGCTTAGCAGGGAGGGGGGATACGCAGTATTTT.